This passage covers 20 T cell receptor beta chains from one sample sequenced in a study of shared clonotypes between healthy human individuals. TCRdb's table, derived via immunoSEQ multiplex PCR, lists solely in-frame clones and lacks some. Of roughly 1,500,000 clones in the sample, 98% were seen once. Sequenced input: naive CD4+ T cells sorted from blood. Documented subset: CD45RA+ positively selected. These receptors originate from a man younger than 45 in good health.

This chain joins TRBV5-8 and TRBJ2-1; 12 bases are shared with TRBD2. Losses at the gene ends were 1 base for V and 12 bases for J; bases not matched to a gene: 8. Germline lookup yields CDR1 SGHTS and CDR2 YDEGEE. The CDR3 spans 15 residues. CDR3 loop: CASSLRLAGGPRQFF. CDR3 nucleotides: TGTGCCAGCAGCTTGAGGCTAGCGGGAGGGCCAAGGCAGTTCTTC.

The chain has TRBV27 and TRBJ1-2; tentative D call: TRBD1 (6 bases). The germline V and J ends were trimmed by 3 bases and 8 bases, with 13 bases remaining between them. Germline CDR1 is MNHEY and CDR2 is SMNVEV (reference sequence). There are 13 residues in the CDR3. The CDR3: CASSFQGRFGYTF. The CDR3 DNA reads as TGTGCCAGCAGTTTCCAGGGGCGCTTCGGCTACACCTTC.

The chain links TRBV4-3 to TRBJ1-2; no firm D call. CDR1 LGHNA and CDR2 YSLEER come from the germline V gene. Trimming left V 4 bases short and J 4 bases short, with 10 bases between. The CDR3 loop spans 13 amino acids. In nucleotides, the CDR3 is TGCGCCAGCAGCCCACGGCCGTCCTATGGCTACACCTTC. Encoded protein: CASSPRPSYGYTF.

The chain links TRBV7-2 to TRBJ1-5; 10 positions agree with TRBD1. Germline lookup yields CDR1 SGHTA and CDR2 FQGNSA. V was clipped by 5 bases and J by 6 bases; unmatched bases: 10. This CDR3 spans 16 amino acids. Here the CDR3 reads CASSTRTGGSGQPQHF. CDR3 nucleotides: TGTGCCAGCAGCACCCGGACAGGGGGATCAGGTCAGCCCCAGCATTTT.

V is TRBV10-1 and J is TRBJ2-7; the D gene is possibly TRBD1 (6 bases). The germline V and J ends were trimmed by 0 bases and 6 bases, with 15 bases remaining between them. This CDR3 has 15 residues. The germline gives CDR1 WNHNN, CDR2 SYGVQD (reference sequence). In DNA form, the CDR3 reads TGCGCCAGCAGTGAGTCCTGGGGGCGCGGTGGCGAGCAGTACTTC. Translating it yields CASSESWGRGGEQYF.

The V call is TRBV7-2, the J call TRBJ1-5; a possible D gene is TRBD1 (6 bases). Per germline, CDR1 SGHTA and CDR2 FQGNSA. Trimming removed 1 base from V and 6 bases from J, with 13 bases in between. This CDR3 is 15 amino acids long. Here the CDR3 reads CASSLVQGNSQPQHF. CDR3 coding DNA: TGTGCCAGCAGCTTAGTGCAGGGGAATAGTCAGCCCCAGCATTTT.

The chain links TRBV18 to TRBJ2-2, with a tentative D call TRBD2 (5 bases). The CDR3 spans 14 residues. V lost 4 bases to trimming and J lost 4 bases, with 10 bases between them. Germline V lookup: CDR1 KGHSH, CDR2 LQKENI. The CDR3 loop is CASSLNAGTGELFF. Written as DNA, the CDR3 is TGTGCCAGCTCACTAAACGCGGGCACCGGGGAGCTGTTTTTT.

This chain uses TRBV6-4 with TRBJ2-3; TRBD2 is a possible D gene (6 bases). Per the germline V gene, CDR1 is MRHNA and CDR2 is SNTAGT. Between the trimmed V and J ends, which lost 4 bases and 0 bases, there was a span of 8 bases. This CDR3 region has 14 residues. The CDR3 here is CASSVAGSTDTQYF. CDR3 DNA: TGTGCCAGCAGTGTGGCGGGAAGCACAGATACGCAGTATTTT.

The chain joins TRBV5-4 to TRBJ2-1, with 9 positions matching TRBD1. Trimming removed 3 bases from V and 13 bases from J; junction bases left unmatched: 5. This CDR3 contains 12 residues. Germline assignment: CDR1 SGHNT and CDR2 YYREEE (reference sequence). DNA of the CDR3: TGTGCCAGCAGCTCCCCGGGACAGGGCCAGTTCTTC. Its translation is CASSSPGQGQFF. Full variable domain (missing parts from reference TRBV5-4 and TRBJ2-1): ETGVTQSPTHLIKTRGQQVTLRCSSQSGHNTVSWYQQALGQGPQFIFQYYREEENGRGNFPPRFSGLQFPNYSSELNVNALELDDSALYLCASSSPGQGQFFGPGTRLTVL.

This chain connects TRBV10-1 to TRBJ1-2; D ambiguous. V lost 3 bases to trimming and J lost 8 bases, with 13 bases between them. The CDR3 has 13 residues. Per germline, CDR1 WNHNN and CDR2 SYGVQD (reference sequence). The CDR3 bases are TGCGCCAGCAGTGACAGCCTTTTGGACGGCTACACCTTC. This gives the protein CASSDSLLDGYTF.

This chain uses TRBV11-2 with TRBJ2-2; D is perhaps TRBD2 (7 bases). Looked up from germline, CDR1 is SGHAT and CDR2 is FQNNGV. V lost 10 bases to trimming and J lost 1 base, with 22 bases between them. CDR3 length equals 17 residues. The CDR3 nucleotides read TGTGCCACCCGGGCCGGGAGGCTAGGGGGGAACACCGGGGAGCTGTTTTTT. Protein: CATRAGRLGGNTGELFF.

The chain couples TRBV18 to TRBJ1-5; TRBD1 aligns across 9 bases. Germline trimming cut 3 bases from V and 6 bases from J; bases unmatched to any gene: 6. This CDR3 has 15 residues. Per the germline V gene, CDR1 is KGHSH and CDR2 is LQKENI. The CDR3 reads CASSPGQGRGQPQHF. In DNA form, the CDR3 reads TGTGCCAGCTCACCGGGACAGGGAAGGGGTCAGCCCCAGCATTTT.

This chain uses TRBV9 with TRBJ2-1; D possibly corresponds to TRBD2 (6 bases). The CDR3 runs to 16 residues. V shed 0 bases and J shed 4 bases, with 14 bases lying between them. From germline, CDR1 is SGDLS and CDR2 YYNGEE. The CDR3 spells CASSVAGGIGYNEQFF. The CDR3, as DNA: TGTGCCAGCAGCGTAGCAGGCGGGATAGGATACAATGAGCAGTTCTTC.

The chain joins TRBV5-1 to TRBJ1-3; tentatively, D is TRBD1 (6 bases). Germline V gene data show CDR1 as SGHRS and CDR2 as YFSETQ. The V end lost 0 bases, the J end lost 4 bases, and 11 bases lay between the germline ends. CDR3 length: 15 residues. CDR3 nucleotide sequence: TGCGCCAGCAGCTTGGAAAGGGGGAGAGGAAACACCATATATTTT. It codes for CASSLERGRGNTIYF. The full variable domain, with the rest looked up from reference TRBV5-1 and TRBJ1-3, is KAGVTQTPRYLIKTRGQQVTLSCSPISGHRSVSWYQQTPGQGLQFLFEYFSETQRNKGNFPGRFSGRQFSNSRSEMNVSTLELGDSALYLCASSLERGRGNTIYFGEGSWLTVV.

V and J are TRBV29-1 and TRBJ2-5, with D perhaps assigned TRBD1 or TRBD2 (5 bases each). The V and J ends lost 7 bases and 6 bases respectively, with 18 bases between them. Per germline, CDR1 SQVTM and CDR2 ANQGSEA. This CDR3 has 13 amino acids. CDR3 residues: CSACRGAGQTQYF. In nucleotides, the CDR3 is TGCAGCGCTTGTCGGGGCGCGGGCCAGACCCAGTACTTC. Looking up the rest from reference TRBV29-1 and TRBJ2-5 gives the full variable domain: SAVISQKPSRDICQRGTSLTIQCQVDSQVTMMFWYRQQPGQSLTLIATANQGSEATYESGFVIDKFPISRPNLTFSTLTVSNMSPEDSSIYLCSACRGAGQTQYFGPGTRLLVL.

The chain is built from TRBV27 and TRBJ1-5; D not resolved. CDR1 is MNHEY, CDR2 SMNVEV, per germline (reference sequence). This CDR3 is 15 amino acids long. The V gene lost 8 bases and the J gene lost 2 bases, with 16 bases spanning the gap. The CDR3 protein is CASAPQDRRNQPQHF. Written as DNA, the CDR3 is TGTGCCAGCGCGCCCCAGGACCGACGCAATCAGCCCCAGCATTTT.

The chain links TRBV7-9 to TRBJ2-7; 8 nucleotides align to TRBD1. The V gene end was trimmed by 4 bases and the J gene end by 6 bases; junction bases not matched to a gene: 5. The germline V gene encodes CDR1 SEHNR and CDR2 FQNEAQ (reference sequence). CDR3 length equals 13 residues. This chain's CDR3 is CASSSEGQAEQYF. The CDR3 DNA sequence: TGTGCCAGCAGCTCGGAGGGACAGGCCGAGCAGTACTTC.

V gene TRBV27 combines with J gene TRBJ2-1; no clear D gene. This CDR3 contains 15 residues. Trimming stripped 6 bases from V and 5 bases from J, with 17 bases between. Per germline, CDR1 MNHEY and CDR2 SMNVEV (reference sequence). CDR3 in amino acids: CASRTGPYQNNEQFF. The DNA for the CDR3 is TGTGCCAGCAGAACCGGTCCCTACCAAAACAATGAGCAGTTCTTC.

CDR3 in DNA: TGTGCCAGCAGCCACAATACTGCGGGAGCCTACAATGAGCAGTTCTTC. Protein product: CASSHNTAGAYNEQFF. The chain has TRBV5-4 and TRBJ2-1, with 7 positions matching TRBD2. The CDR3 totals 16 residues. From germline, CDR1 is SGHNT and CDR2 YYREEE (reference sequence). V dropped 4 bases and J dropped 2; count of bases not matched to a gene: 9.

The J gene is TRBJ2-7, the V gene TRBV5-1; TRBD1 agrees at 9 bases. Germline V lookup: CDR1 SGHRS, CDR2 YFSETQ. V dropped 3 bases and J dropped 3; count of bases not matched to a gene: 7. The CDR3 has 15 residues. CDR3 residues: CASSSPRTGDYEQYF. In DNA, the CDR3 is TGCGCCAGCAGCTCCCCCCGGACAGGGGACTACGAGCAGTACTTC.